These 2 T cell receptor beta chains came from one sample sequenced in a study of blood T cell repertoires in COVID-19. Sequenced by immunoSEQ multiplex PCR; TCRdb stores in-frame clones only, minus some. The sample carries roughly 80,000 clones, 65% to 85% recorded once. The sequenced material came from peripheral blood. The receptors stem from a woman aged 60-75 years with acute or convalescent COVID-19.

The chain is built from TRBV11-2 and TRBJ1-2; a possible D gene is TRBD1 (5 bases). The CDR3 has 13 amino acids. Germline CDR1 and CDR2: SGHAT and FQNNGV. V lost 3 bases to trimming and J lost 5 bases, with 10 bases between them. DNA for the CDR3: TGTGCCAGCAGCTTTTCCGGGGGGTATGGCTACACCTTC. The encoded protein is CASSFSGGYGYTF.

The J gene is TRBJ1-5, the V gene TRBV5-4; 8 bases are a match to TRBD1. The CDR3 spans 19 residues. Germline V CDR1 and CDR2: SGHNT, YYREEE (reference sequence). Unmatched junction bases numbered 19, after V lost 0 bases and J lost 8 bases. The CDR3 nucleotides read TGTGCCAGCAGCTTGGGAAAAACGGGGGACAGGATCCCTTGGGAGCCCCAGCATTTT. Its protein product is CASSLGKTGDRIPWEPQHF.